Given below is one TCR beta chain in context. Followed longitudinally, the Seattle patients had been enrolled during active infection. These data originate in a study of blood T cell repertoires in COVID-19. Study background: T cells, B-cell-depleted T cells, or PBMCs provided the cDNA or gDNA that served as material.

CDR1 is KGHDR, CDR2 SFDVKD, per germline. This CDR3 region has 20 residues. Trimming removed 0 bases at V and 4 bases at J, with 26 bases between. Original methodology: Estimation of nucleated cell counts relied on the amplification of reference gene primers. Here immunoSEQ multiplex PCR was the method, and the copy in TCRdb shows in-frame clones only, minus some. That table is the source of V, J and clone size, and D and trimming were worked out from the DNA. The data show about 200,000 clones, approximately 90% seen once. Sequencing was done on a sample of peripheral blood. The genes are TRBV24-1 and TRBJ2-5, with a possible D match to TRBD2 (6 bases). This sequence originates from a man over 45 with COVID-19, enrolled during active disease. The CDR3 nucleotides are TGTGCCACCAGTGATTTGCCCCGGGATGAGGAGGGAAGAGCCGGAGAGACCCAGTACTTC. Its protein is CATSDLPRDEEGRAGETQYF.